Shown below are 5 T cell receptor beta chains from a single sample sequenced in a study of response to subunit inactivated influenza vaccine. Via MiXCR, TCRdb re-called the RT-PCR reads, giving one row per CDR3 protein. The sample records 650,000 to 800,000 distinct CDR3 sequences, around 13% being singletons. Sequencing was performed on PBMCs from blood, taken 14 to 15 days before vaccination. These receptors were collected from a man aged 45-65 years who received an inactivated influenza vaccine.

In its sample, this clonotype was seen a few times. The CDR3 sequence is CASSQDPWGGESTDTQYF. In DNA form, the CDR3 reads TGTGCCAGCAGCCAAGATCCATGGGGGGGGGAGTCGACAGATACGCAGTATTTT. V is TRBV3-1 and J is TRBJ2-3, with 7 nucleotides matching TRBD2. V gave up 0 bases and J gave up 3 bases; unmatched junction bases: 12. Germline assignment: CDR1 LGHDT and CDR2 YNNKEL (reference sequence). This CDR3 region has 18 residues.

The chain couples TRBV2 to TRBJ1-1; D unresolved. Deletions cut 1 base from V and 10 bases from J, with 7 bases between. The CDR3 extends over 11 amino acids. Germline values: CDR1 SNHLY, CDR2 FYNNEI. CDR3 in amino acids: CASSEGGIAFF. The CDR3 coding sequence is TGTGCCAGCAGTGAAGGGGGTATAGCTTTCTTT. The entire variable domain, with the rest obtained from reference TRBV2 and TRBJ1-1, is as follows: EPEVTQTPSHQVTQMGQEVILRCVPISNHLYFYWYRQILGQKVEFLVSFYNNEISEKSEIFDDQFSVERPDGSNFTLKIRSTKLEDSAMYFCASSEGGIAFFGQGTRLTVV.

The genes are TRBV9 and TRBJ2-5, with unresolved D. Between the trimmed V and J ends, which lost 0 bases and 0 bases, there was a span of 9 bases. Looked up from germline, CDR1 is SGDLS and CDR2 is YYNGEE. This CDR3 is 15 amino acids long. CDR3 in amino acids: CASSVGVVNQETQYF. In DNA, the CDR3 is TGTGCCAGCAGCGTAGGAGTGGTAAACCAAGAGACCCAGTACTTC.

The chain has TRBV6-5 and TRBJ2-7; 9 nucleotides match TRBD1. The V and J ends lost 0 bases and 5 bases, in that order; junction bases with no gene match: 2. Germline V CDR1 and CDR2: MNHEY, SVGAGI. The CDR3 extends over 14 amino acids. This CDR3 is CASSYSDRGDEQYF. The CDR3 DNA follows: TGTGCCAGCAGTTACTCGGACAGGGGCGACGAGCAGTACTTC.

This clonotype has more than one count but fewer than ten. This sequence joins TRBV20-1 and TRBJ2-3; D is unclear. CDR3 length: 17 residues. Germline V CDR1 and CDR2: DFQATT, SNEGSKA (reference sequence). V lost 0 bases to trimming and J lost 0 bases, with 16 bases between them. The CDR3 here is CSARDYYSIASTDTQYF. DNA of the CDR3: TGCAGTGCTAGAGATTACTACTCGATCGCTAGCACAGATACGCAGTATTTT.